The rows below give T cell receptor beta chains drawn from one sample of a study of molecular identifiers for immune sequencing clone quantification. TCRdb reprocessed the PCR reads via MiXCR and lists one record per CDR3 protein. The profile shows about half a million distinct CDR3 sequences, about a fifth of them singletons. Material for sequencing was naive CD8+ T cells from blood, with Jurkat cell RNA spiked in. Receptors were obtained from a human donor in good health. Some libraries in this study had Jurkat cell RNA spiked in. CDR3s include the opening cysteine and the closing phenylalanine or tryptophan. The D gene is left open where the match is weak. Size tells how often a clone was seen (once, few, many) or the class of an expanded clone, and some rows leave it out.

-	TRBV9	-	TRBJ2-2	TGTGCCAGCGGCGTATTGGCGGGGAACACCGGGGAGCTGTTTTTT	CASGVLAGNTGELFF
-	TRBV6-2/TRBV6-3	-	TRBJ2-7	TGTGCCAGCAGTCGGACAACCTACGAGCAGTACTTC	CASSRTTYEQYF
TRBD2	TRBV19	-	TRBJ2-3	TGTGCCAGTAGTTGGGGTAGCGGGACGGGGCCAGATACGCAGTATTTT	CASSWGSGTGPDTQYF
TRBD1	TRBV19	few	TRBJ2-7	TGTGCCAGTAGTACATCTACCGGGACAGGGATCTACGAGCAGTACTTC	CASSTSTGTGIYEQYF
TRBD1	TRBV19	-	TRBJ2-7	TGTGCCAGTAGTATGGGACAGCTCTACGAGCAGTACTTC	CASSMGQLYEQYF
-	TRBV29-1	many	TRBJ1-1	TGCAGCGTTGAAGATCGGGGGACTGAAGCTTTCTTT	CSVEDRGTEAFF
-	TRBV27	-	TRBJ1-6	TGTGCCAGCAGTTCGACAGCCCATAATTCACCCCTCCACTTT	CASSSTAHNSPLHF
TRBD2	TRBV27	few	TRBJ2-7	TGTGCCAGCAGTCTAACTAGCACGGGGGGGCCAGTGCAGTACTTC	CASSLTSTGGPVQYF
-	TRBV7-9	many	TRBJ1-5	TGTGCCAGCAGCCATGGAAATATTATTCAGCCCCAGCATTTT	CASSHGNIIQPQHF
TRBD1	TRBV12-3/TRBV12-4	few	TRBJ1-1	TGTGCCAGCAGTTTGGGACAGGGGTCGCCTGAAGCTTTCTTT	CASSLGQGSPEAFF
-	TRBV24-1	many	TRBJ2-1	TGTGCCACCAGCGCCTATAACAATGAGCAGTTCTTC	CATSAYNNEQFF
TRBD1	TRBV4-3	many	TRBJ1-4	TGCGCCAGCAGCCAAGATCGGACAGGGCCTAATGAAAAACTGTTTTTT	CASSQDRTGPNEKLFF
TRBD1	TRBV18	few	TRBJ2-3	TGTGCCAGCTCACCCACCTACCAAGACGACAGGGCTCCGTTCGATACGCAGTATTTT	CASSPTYQDDRAPFDTQYF
TRBD2	TRBV4-3	few	TRBJ2-5	TGCGCCAGCAGCCAAGGGGAGGGGCGAGAGACCCAGTACTTC	CASSQGEGRETQYF
-	TRBV20-1	-	TRBJ1-4	TGCAGTGCCCCCCGGGGGGCTACTAATGAAAAACTGTTTTTT	CSAPRGATNEKLFF
-	TRBV6-2/TRBV6-3	many	TRBJ2-5	TGTGCCAGCAGTTATTTTGCGGAAGAGACCCAGTACTTC	CASSYFAEETQYF
-	TRBV6-5	many	TRBJ1-2	TGTGCCAGCAGTTGGGGGGGATTGGATTTTCTCTTC	CASSWGGLDFLF
TRBD2	TRBV2	-	TRBJ2-1	TGTGTTACCCCATCTAGCGGGAGCCACAATGAGCAGTTCTTC	CVTPSSGSHNEQFF
TRBD1	TRBV9	many	TRBJ2-6	TGTGCCAGCAGCGTAGGCAGGGGGCGGGGGGCCAACGTCCTGACTTTC	CASSVGRGRGANVLTF
-	TRBV20-1	many	TRBJ2-7	TGCAGTGCTAGAGTTCTTGTGGGTCCGGACAACGAGCAGTACTTC	CSARVLVGPDNEQYF
-	TRBV19	-	TRBJ2-2	TGTGCCAGTAGTATAGGGGGGGCCGGGGAGCTGCTTTTT	CASSIGGAGELLF
-	TRBV21-1	few	TRBJ2-7	TGTGCTTTTAAGGGGGCCTACGAGCAGTACTTC	CAFKGAYEQYF
-	TRBV29-1	many	TRBJ2-5	TGCAGCGTTGAAGAGTCCAGACAAGAGACCCAGTACTTC	CSVEESRQETQYF
-	TRBV28	many	TRBJ2-7	TGCGTTATAGGCTTCGGGGACGAGCAGTACTTC	CVIGFGDEQYF
TRBD1	TRBV12-3/TRBV12-4	many	TRBJ1-1	TGTGCCAGCAGTTTACGGGACAGGGGGGAAGCTTTCTTT	CASSLRDRGEAFF
-	TRBV2	many	TRBJ2-7	TGTGCCAGCAGTTCACGGGACACTCCCTACGAGCAGTACTTC	CASSSRDTPYEQYF
TRBD2	TRBV11-2	few	TRBJ2-5	TGTGCCAGCAGCTCGACATACGGGACTAGCGGGAGTTCAGAGACCCAGTACTTC	CASSSTYGTSGSSETQYF
-	TRBV15	many	TRBJ1-5	TGTGCCACCAGCAGACCACCCCCTGGGGGAAATCAGCCCCAGCATTTT	CATSRPPPGGNQPQHF
-	TRBV5-5	few	TRBJ2-2	TGTGCCAGCAGCTTGTGGTATGGCGGGGAGTACACCGGGGAGCTGTTTTTT	CASSLWYGGEYTGELFF